This T cell receptor beta chain was captured by sequencing in a study of OX40 agonist ivuxolimab in advanced cancers. Profiling relied on immunoSEQ multiplex PCR, and the TCRdb table lists in-frame clones only, not all of them. The table lists roughly 17,000 clones, around two thirds of them singletons. As for this clone: Its target is not known.

Overall study findings and caveats: CD8+ T cells (on average) carried more expanded clones than CD4+ T cells. Low levels of normalized T-cell clonal expansion also appeared in some nonresponders.

The length of the CDR3 is 13 residues. V lost 4 bases and J 1 base, leaving 8 bases between the germline ends. The TCR comes from an adult with an advanced solid tumor such as melanoma, head and neck, liver or kidney cancer. Sequences were derived from CD4+ or CD8+ T cells sorted from blood, sampled in a trial of the OX40 agonist ivuxolimab. The chain joins TRBV23-1 to TRBJ2-7; D not certain. TRBV23-1 is an ORF for which the function is uncertain. The DNA for the CDR3 is TGCGCCAGCAGTCGGGGTAGGTCCTACGAGCAGTACTTC. As protein: CASSRGRSYEQYF.